Following are 5 T cell receptor beta chains from one sample sequenced in a study of blood T cell repertoires in COVID-19. Produced via immunoSEQ multiplex PCR; TCRdb's table is partial and in-frame only. The sample lists under 30,000 clones; 75% to 90% were seen once. The sample taken for sequencing was peripheral blood. All receptors come from a human donor with active COVID-19. The donor label of this sample is uncertain.

This sequence joins TRBV5-1 and TRBJ2-5, with 7 nucleotides matching TRBD1. Germline CDR1 SGHRS, CDR2 YFSETQ. CDR3 size: 14 residues. Trimming cost V 0 bases and J 2 bases; bases outside gene matches: 1. CDR3 loop: CASSLGQGQETQYF. For the CDR3, the DNA is TGCGCCAGCAGCTTGGGACAGGGTCAAGAGACCCAGTACTTC.

The rearrangement links TRBV6-6 to TRBJ2-7; 7 nucleotides line up with TRBD1. The CDR3 spans 14 residues. The germline V gene encodes CDR1 MNHNY and CDR2 SVGAGI (reference sequence). V was clipped by 5 bases and J by 2 bases; unmatched bases: 6. The CDR3 here is CASSDRDRPYEQYF. CDR3 in DNA: TGTGCCAGCAGTGACCGGGACAGACCCTACGAGCAGTACTTC.

The chain employs TRBV19 and TRBJ2-1; D ambiguous. Germline CDR1 reads LNHDA; CDR2 reads SQIVND (reference sequence). Trimming stripped 5 bases from V and 5 bases from J, with 10 bases between. The CDR3 loop spans 13 amino acids. CDR3 sequence: CASSQNSDNEQFF. The CDR3, as DNA: TGTGCCAGTAGTCAAAATTCAGACAATGAGCAGTTCTTC.

CDR3 DNA sequence: TGTGCCATCAGTGAGTCGGGGGACAGGGGTCAGGAAAAACTGTTTTTT. It is translated as CAISESGDRGQEKLFF. The V and J genes are TRBV10-3 and TRBJ1-4; 10 nucleotides align to TRBD1. After removal of 0 bases from V and 8 bases from J, the junction contained 6 bases not matched to a gene. CDR3 length: 16 amino acids. CDR1 and CDR2 from the germline V gene are ENHRY and SYGVKD.

The chain joins TRBV19 to TRBJ1-1; 9 bases align to TRBD1. Germline loops: CDR1 LNHDA, CDR2 SQIVND (reference sequence). The CDR3 is 14 amino acids. Trimming at V came to 6 bases and at J to 5 bases, leaving 7 bases not matched to a gene. The CDR3 DNA follows: TGTGCCAGTAGCCCGACAGGGGGGGGGACTGAAGCTTTCTTT. Translating gives CASSPTGGGTEAFF.